A selection of T cell receptor beta chains follows, all from one sample in a study of cytomegalovirus exposure and HLA in healthy donors. Generated by immunoSEQ multiplex PCR, the TCRdb table keeps only in-frame clones and is missing some. The repertoire consists of 180,000 or so clones, with roughly 80% occurring once and the leading ten covering about 3%. The sample was PBMCs. The origin of the receptors is a female donor in good health and CMV-seronegative. The CDR3 runs from the conserved cysteine through the conserved F or W. D genes are given only for firm matches. Not every row has a clone size; where given, it reads once, few, many or a size class.

v_call: TRBV30; clone_size: -; j_call: TRBJ1-2; d_call: TRBD1; cdr3_aa: CAVTGGFYGYTF; cdr3_nt: TGTGCCGTGACAGGGGGCTTTTATGGCTACACCTTC
v_call: TRBV9; clone_size: -; j_call: TRBJ2-7; d_call: -; cdr3_aa: CASSVTVGQTIYEQYF; cdr3_nt: TGTGCCAGCAGCGTAACAGTTGGACAAACGATCTACGAGCAGTACTTC
v_call: TRBV27; clone_size: once; j_call: TRBJ2-7; d_call: TRBD2; cdr3_aa: CASSVAGGYEQYF; cdr3_nt: TGTGCCAGCAGTGTAGCGGGGGGGTACGAGCAGTACTTC
v_call: TRBV30; clone_size: -; j_call: TRBJ2-5; d_call: -; cdr3_aa: CAWSPSAETQYF; cdr3_nt: TGTGCCTGGAGTCCAAGCGCAGAGACCCAGTACTTC
v_call: TRBV6-1; clone_size: once; j_call: TRBJ2-5; d_call: -; cdr3_aa: CASSPTVETQYF; cdr3_nt: TGTGCCAGCAGTCCGACAGTCGAGACCCAGTACTTC
v_call: TRBV6-1; clone_size: -; j_call: TRBJ2-2; d_call: -; cdr3_aa: CASSDQVGSPQGTGELFF; cdr3_nt: TGTGCCAGCAGTGATCAGGTGGGCAGCCCTCAGGGCACCGGGGAGCTGTTTTTT
v_call: TRBV2; clone_size: -; j_call: TRBJ2-6; d_call: TRBD1; cdr3_aa: CASVDRGGANVLTF; cdr3_nt: TGTGCCAGCGTTGACAGGGGTGGGGCCAACGTCCTGACTTTC
v_call: TRBV10-3; clone_size: -; j_call: TRBJ2-1; d_call: TRBD1; cdr3_aa: CAISPDRDSNEQFF; cdr3_nt: TGTGCCATCAGTCCAGACAGGGACAGCAATGAGCAGTTCTTC
v_call: TRBV9; clone_size: -; j_call: TRBJ1-1; d_call: -; cdr3_aa: CASSAHRGTEAFF; cdr3_nt: TGTGCCAGCAGCGCCCACAGAGGGACTGAAGCTTTCTTT
v_call: TRBV9; clone_size: -; j_call: TRBJ2-3; d_call: -; cdr3_aa: CASSASTSTDTQYF; cdr3_nt: TGTGCCAGCAGCGCTTCTACGTCCACAGATACGCAGTATTTT
v_call: TRBV29-1; clone_size: -; j_call: TRBJ2-1; d_call: TRBD2; cdr3_aa: CSARFLRREGPYNEQFF; cdr3_nt: TGCAGCGCCCGTTTTTTAAGGCGGGAGGGCCCCTACAATGAGCAGTTCTTC
v_call: TRBV10-3; clone_size: -; j_call: TRBJ1-4; d_call: TRBD1; cdr3_aa: CATLGQGNEEKLFF; cdr3_nt: TGTGCCACCCTTGGACAGGGAAACGAGGAAAAACTGTTTTTT
v_call: TRBV30; clone_size: -; j_call: TRBJ2-7; d_call: TRBD2; cdr3_aa: CAWTSGSYEQYF; cdr3_nt: TGTGCCTGGACTAGCGGCTCCTACGAGCAGTACTTC
v_call: TRBV30; clone_size: few; j_call: TRBJ1-4; d_call: TRBD1; cdr3_aa: CAWGGQGGEKLFF; cdr3_nt: TGTGCCTGGGGAGGACAGGGAGGTGAAAAACTGTTTTTT